A single sample is the source of the 25 T cell receptor beta chains below, sequenced in a study of T cells in Graves' hyperthyroidism and ophthalmopathy. Amplified regions were TCR beta CDR3 sequences from RNA transcripts. When the TCR CDR3 underwent first-round RT-PCR, the HTBI primer set was used. MiXCR, run by TCRdb on the multiplex PCR reads, gives a single entry per CDR3 protein. This table has 250,000 to 300,000 distinct CDR3 sequences, approximately 15% appearing once. Sequencing was carried out using blood. The receptors were sampled from an older woman with Graves' ophthalmopathy.

This clonotype has a count of ten or more. The chain recombines TRBV28 with TRBJ2-1; 8 nucleotides line up with TRBD1. From germline, CDR1 is MDHEN and CDR2 SYDVKM. V lost 3 bases, J lost 5 bases, and 6 bases stayed unmatched. The CDR3 length is 15 residues. The CDR3 sequence is CASSLDREVDNEQFF. The CDR3 region has the DNA TGTGCCAGCAGTTTGGACAGGGAAGTCGACAATGAGCAGTTCTTC.

In this sample, this clonotype turned up a few times. The chain couples TRBV12-5 to TRBJ2-7, with TRBD2 identical over 11 bases. V dropped 0 bases and J dropped 6; count of bases not matched to a gene: 19. The CDR3 loop spans 20 amino acids. In germline, CDR1 is LGHNT, CDR2 FRNRAP. The CDR3 protein is CASGLVLVNSGGAPPGEQYF. The CDR3 DNA is TGTGCTAGTGGTTTGGTTCTCGTCAATAGCGGGGGGGCTCCCCCAGGCGAGCAGTACTTC.

This clonotype was counted only a few times. The chain is built from TRBV6-1 and TRBJ1-6; D is perhaps TRBD1 (5 bases). V was clipped by 6 bases and J by 5 bases, with 20 bases between them. The germline gives CDR1 MNHNS, CDR2 SASEGT. The CDR3 spans 17 residues. CDR3 loop: CASSDRIVRPNNSPLHF. DNA for the CDR3: TGTGCCAGCAGCGACAGAATTGTTCGACCCAATAATTCACCCCTCCACTTT.

The V call is TRBV5-5, the J call TRBJ2-3; 8 bases line up with TRBD1. Germline values: CDR1 SGHKS, CDR2 YYEKEE (reference sequence). V dropped 7 bases and J dropped 6; count of bases not matched to a gene: 10. The CDR3 sequence is 14 residues long. The CDR3 nucleotides read TGTGCCAGCTCGAGGGGACAGGTTATGGATACGCAGTATTTT. It translates to CASSRGQVMDTQYF.

This clonotype occurred many times. The J gene is TRBJ2-3, the V gene TRBV29-1; perhaps D is TRBD1 or TRBD2 (6 bases each). CDR1 and CDR2 from the germline V gene are SQVTM and ANQGSEA. V was cut by 4 bases and J by 2 bases, with 7 bases left in between. This CDR3 region has 12 residues. The CDR3: CSVAGATDTQYF. The CDR3 DNA follows: TGCAGCGTTGCGGGGGCCACAGATACGCAGTATTTT.

The table lists this clonotype with a few counts. The chain employs TRBV4-1 and TRBJ2-3; TRBD2 matches at 12 bases. With 4 bases clipped from V and 2 bases from J, the junction kept 7 bases outside the gene matches. Germline V gene lookup returns CDR1 MGHRA and CDR2 YSYEKL. There are 17 residues in the CDR3. The CDR3 DNA follows: TGCGCCAGCAGCCTCGGACTAGCGGGGCTCTTCACAGATACGCAGTATTTT. Translating it yields CASSLGLAGLFTDTQYF.

The sample holds a few counts of this clonotype. V is TRBV4-1 and J is TRBJ2-3; D gene unclear. V dropped 0 bases and J dropped 0 bases, with 7 bases sitting between them. Germline CDR1 reads MGHRA; CDR2 reads YSYEKL. This CDR3 has 15 amino acids. CDR3 sequence reads: CASSQDSASTDTQYF. The CDR3 DNA reads as TGCGCCAGCAGCCAAGACTCCGCGAGCACAGATACGCAGTATTTT.

V is TRBV28 and J is TRBJ2-7; TRBD2 matches 10 bases. With V trimmed by 1 base and J by 6 bases, 6 bases remained unmatched. The germline V gene has CDR1 MDHEN and CDR2 SYDVKM. This CDR3 contains 15 residues. Here the CDR3 reads CASSLYTTSGTEQYF. In DNA, the CDR3 is TGTGCCAGCAGTTTATACACCACTAGCGGGACCGAGCAGTACTTC.

This clonotype was seen only a few times. The rearrangement uses TRBV15 and TRBJ1-5; D remains unclear. This CDR3 is built from 15 residues. Trimming removed 0 bases from V and 0 bases from J, with 6 bases in between. Germline V gives CDR1 LNHNV, CDR2 YYDKDF (reference sequence). The CDR3 spells CATSRETVSNQPQHF. CDR3 sequence (DNA): TGTGCCACCAGCAGAGAGACTGTTAGCAATCAGCCCCAGCATTTT.

This chain links TRBV28 with TRBJ2-1, with D perhaps TRBD1 or TRBD2 (5 bases each). Germline V gene sequence: CDR1 MDHEN, CDR2 SYDVKM. The length of the CDR3 is 13 residues. V shed 5 bases and J shed 7 bases, with 12 bases lying between them. In DNA form, the CDR3 reads TGTGCCAGCAGTCTTGACTGGGGGAATGAGCAGTTCTTC. As protein: CASSLDWGNEQFF.

This clonotype has at least ten counts. The chain employs TRBV20-1 and TRBJ1-6, with 8 nucleotides matching TRBD1. CDR3 length: 17 amino acids. The ends lost 1 base at V and 11 bases at J; junction bases unmatched: 16. The germline V gene has CDR1 DFQATT and CDR2 SNEGSKA (reference sequence). CDR3 DNA sequence: TGCAGTGCTAGAGCAACCAGCCCAAGACAGGGGCCGACACCCCTCCACTTT. This translates into CSARATSPRQGPTPLHF.

The chain has TRBV12-3 or TRBV12-4 and TRBJ2-3; 8 nucleotides agree with TRBD1. V shed 6 bases, J shed 1 base, and the junction held 9 bases outside the gene matches. The CDR3 contains 16 residues. Here the CDR3 reads CASRLSPGQGTDTQYF. In DNA form, the CDR3 reads TGTGCCAGCAGATTATCCCCGGGACAGGGCACAGATACGCAGTATTTT.

The V gene is TRBV7-6, the J gene TRBJ1-1; the D gene is possibly TRBD1 (5 bases). CDR1 SGHVS and CDR2 FNYEAQ come from the germline V gene. The CDR3 totals 14 residues. V lost 1 base, J lost 6 bases, and 12 bases lay in between. The CDR3 spells CASSLVGPKAEAFF. The CDR3 DNA follows: TGTGCCAGCAGCTTAGTGGGGCCGAAGGCTGAAGCTTTCTTT.

This clonotype was recorded many times. A junction end diverges from the germline sequence, so it may reflect a read error. This chain uses TRBV5-1 with TRBJ2-1; no reliable D call. There are 11 residues in the CDR3. The germline V gene has CDR1 SGHRS and CDR2 YFSETQ. CDR3 protein: CASSSEGEQFF. The CDR3, as DNA: TGTGCCAGCAGTAGTGAAGGAGAGCAGTTCTTC. Using reference TRBV5-1 and TRBJ2-1 for the parts outside the CDR3, the full variable domain is KAGVTQTPRYLIKTRGQQVTLSCSPISGHRSVSWYQQTPGQGLQFLFEYFSETQRNKGNFPGRFSGRQFSNSRSEMNVSTLELGDSALYLCASSSEGEQFFGPGTRLTVL.

This clonotype was seen at least ten times. V usage is TRBV7-8 and J usage is TRBJ2-1; D perhaps matches TRBD2 (6 bases). Trimming cost V 3 bases and J 0 bases, with 9 bases left between them. Germline CDR1 reads SGHVS; CDR2 reads FQNEAQ. The CDR3 spans 15 residues. The CDR3 nucleotides are TGTGCCAGCAGCTTGTTGACTAGCTCCTACAATGAGCAGTTCTTC. Translating gives CASSLLTSSYNEQFF.

This clonotype was observed a few times. The V gene is TRBV5-1, the J gene TRBJ2-5, with 11 bases that match TRBD2. The CDR3 runs to 17 residues. The germline CDR1 and CDR2 sequences are SGHRS and YFSETQ. Trimming cost V 3 bases and J 5 bases; bases outside gene matches: 12. CDR3 nucleotide sequence: TGCGCCAGCAGCTCCGCCCGTACTAGCGGGAGTATGGAGACCCAGTACTTC. Protein sequence: CASSSARTSGSMETQYF.

This clonotype has ten or more counts. The rearrangement links TRBV4-1 to TRBJ2-1; 8 bases fit TRBD1. Germline V gene lookup returns CDR1 MGHRA and CDR2 YSYEKL. V lost 8 bases to trimming and J lost 5 bases; unmatched junction nucleotides: 5. This CDR3 comprises 13 residues. The CDR3 is CASHGTGDNEQFF. CDR3 sequence (DNA): TGCGCCAGCCACGGGACAGGTGACAATGAGCAGTTCTTC.

This clonotype was counted a few times. One end of the junction fails to match germline, which may point to a read error. V and J are TRBV7-8 and TRBJ2-6; D is unresolved. The CDR3 covers 13 residues. Germline loops: CDR1 SGHVS, CDR2 FQNEAQ. The CDR3 sequence: CASSLVGTNVLTF. The CDR3 DNA reads TGTGCCAGCAGCTTAGTTGGGACCAACGTCCTGACTTTC.

In this sample, this clonotype turned up many times. The V and J genes are TRBV2 and TRBJ2-1; TRBD1 might be the D (5 bases). V was cut by 8 bases and J by 9 bases, with 11 bases left in between. From germline, CDR1 is SNHLY and CDR2 FYNNEI. This CDR3 is 11 amino acids long. The DNA of the CDR3 is TGTGCCAGCTCCCAGGGTAGTGAGCAGTTCTTC. Translating it yields CASSQGSEQFF.

The chain has TRBV3-1 and TRBJ1-6; D unresolved. CDR1 and CDR2 from the germline V gene are LGHDT and YNNKEL (reference sequence). This CDR3 comprises 14 residues. CDR3 bases: TGTGCAGCGAAGGGTGCCGGCTATAATTCACCCCTCCACTTT. It specifies CAAKGAGYNSPLHF.

The sample holds a few counts of this clonotype. A much larger clone differs by one base, so this may be a read error. The chain uses TRBV5-1 and TRBJ1-1; 7 bases are shared with TRBD1. Looked up from germline, CDR1 is SGHRS and CDR2 is YFSETQ. The CDR3 extends over 17 amino acids. The CDR3 is CANSLGGSLSLNTEAFF. The CDR3 DNA reads TGCGCCAACAGCTTAGGGGGCAGCCTATCGTTGAACACTGAAGCTTTCTTT. The whole variable domain, remainder taken from reference TRBV5-1 and TRBJ1-1, is KAGVTQTPRYLIKTRGQQVTLSCSPISGHRSVSWYQQTPGQGLQFLFEYFSETQRNKGNFPGRFSGRQFSNSRSEMNVSTLELGDSALYLCANSLGGSLSLNTEAFFGQGTRLTVV.

Concerning this clonotype itself: This sequence may be a read error, since a much larger clone differs from it by one base. V gene TRBV12-3 or TRBV12-4 combines with J gene TRBJ2-1; D not resolved. The V gene lost 2 bases and the J gene lost 5 bases, with 13 bases spanning the gap. This CDR3 has 15 residues. Here the CDR3 reads CASSLLMRKHNEQFF. CDR3 sequence (DNA): TGTGCCAGCAGTTTACTAATGAGAAAGCACAATGAGCAGTTCTTC.

This clonotype was picked up many times. J is TRBJ1-1 and V is TRBV6-1; tentatively, D is TRBD1 (6 bases). The CDR3 sequence is 14 residues long. Germline loops: CDR1 MNHNS, CDR2 SASEGT. V shed 5 bases and J shed 1 base, with 11 bases lying between them. CDR3 nucleotides: TGTGCCAGCAGTCGGGACACGTGGAACACTGAAGCTTTCTTT. This sequence encodes CASSRDTWNTEAFF.

The chain joins TRBV28 to TRBJ2-7, with 8 nucleotides matching TRBD2. J was trimmed by 4 bases and V by 6 bases; bases with no gene match: 11. The germline V gene has CDR1 MDHEN and CDR2 SYDVKM. The CDR3 is 15 residues long. The DNA of the CDR3 is TGTGCCAGCAGGTCCGCCAGCGGGAGTTTATACGAGCAGTACTTC. Its protein product is CASRSASGSLYEQYF. Supplemented by reference TRBV28 and TRBJ2-7, the full variable domain reads DVKVTQSSRYLVKRTGEKVFLECVQDMDHENMFWYRQDPGLGLRLIYFSYDVKMKEKGDIPEGYSVSREKKERFSLILESASTNQTSMYLCASRSASGSLYEQYFGPGTRLTVT.

At least ten counts were recorded for this clonotype. The chain employs TRBV18 and TRBJ2-1; 9 bases match TRBD2. CDR3 length: 15 amino acids. V was clipped by 0 bases and J by 15 bases; unmatched bases: 12. The germline CDR1 and CDR2 sequences are KGHSH and LQKENI. The CDR3 spells CASSPPGPSGERAFF. CDR3 coding DNA: TGTGCCAGCTCACCACCGGGTCCTAGCGGGGAACGAGCGTTCTTC.